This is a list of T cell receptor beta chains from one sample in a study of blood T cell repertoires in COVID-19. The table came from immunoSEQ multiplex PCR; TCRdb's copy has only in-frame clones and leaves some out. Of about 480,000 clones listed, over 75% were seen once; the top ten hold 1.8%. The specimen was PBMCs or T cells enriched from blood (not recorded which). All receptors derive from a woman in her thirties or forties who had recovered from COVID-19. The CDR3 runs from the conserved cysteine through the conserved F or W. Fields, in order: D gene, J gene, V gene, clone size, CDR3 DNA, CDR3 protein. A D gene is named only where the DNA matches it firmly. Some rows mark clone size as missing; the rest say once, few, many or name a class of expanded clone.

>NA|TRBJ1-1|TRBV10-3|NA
TGTGCCATCAGTGAGCCCCTCCCGGGAAGTAGGACTGAAGCTTTCTTT
CAISEPLPGSRTEAFF
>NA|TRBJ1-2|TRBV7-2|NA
TGTGCCAGCAGCTGGGTAGGGGTGGACTATGGCTACACCTTC
CASSWVGVDYGYTF
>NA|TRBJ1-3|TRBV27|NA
TGTGCCAGCAGGCCCCGGGGGGGTTTCGGAAACACCATATATTTT
CASRPRGGFGNTIYF
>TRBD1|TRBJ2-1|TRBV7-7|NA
TGTGCCAGCAGCCCCGGGACAGCCAAGCAGTTCTTC
CASSPGTAKQFF
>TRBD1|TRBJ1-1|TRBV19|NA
TGTGCCAGTAGTCCCGGGACAGCGGCCACTGAAGCTTTCTTT
CASSPGTAATEAFF
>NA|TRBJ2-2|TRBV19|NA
TGTGCCAGTAGTTACCGGGACACCCAAACCGGGGAGCTGTTTTTT
CASSYRDTQTGELFF
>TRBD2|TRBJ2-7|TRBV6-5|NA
TGTGCCAGCAGTACCGGGACTAGCTCCGCCTACGAGCAGTACTTC
CASSTGTSSAYEQYF
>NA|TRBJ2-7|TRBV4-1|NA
TGCGCCAGCAGCCTGACCAGGACAGAGTTCTCCTACGAGCAGTACTTC
CASSLTRTEFSYEQYF
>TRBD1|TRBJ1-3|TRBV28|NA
TGTGCCAGCAGTATGACAGGGGGAAACACCATATATTTT
CASSMTGGNTIYF
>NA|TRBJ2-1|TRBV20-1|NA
TGCAGTGCGCCCCGAGGTACTGAGCAGTTCTTC
CSAPRGTEQFF
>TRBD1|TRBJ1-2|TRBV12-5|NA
TGTGCTAGTGGTAGCTCGACAGGGGATGGCTACACCTTC
CASGSSTGDGYTF
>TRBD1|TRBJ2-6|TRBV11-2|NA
TGTGCCAGCAGCACGGGACAGGGGGCGCCAGGGGCCAACGTCCTGACTTTC
CASSTGQGAPGANVLTF
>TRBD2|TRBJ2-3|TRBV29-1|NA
TGCAGCGTTACTAGCGGCACAGATACGCAGTATTTT
CSVTSGTDTQYF
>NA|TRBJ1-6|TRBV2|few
TGTGCCAGCAGCGCCGGTCCCCAAGTGAATTCACCCCTCCACTTT
CASSAGPQVNSPLHF
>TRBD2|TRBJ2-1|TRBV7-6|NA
TGTGCCAGCAGCTCTGGACTAGCGGGAGGGCCCGAGTTCTTC
CASSSGLAGGPEFF
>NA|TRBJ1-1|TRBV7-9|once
TGTGCCAGCAGCTTAGTAGGCCGGCGAACTATGAACACTGAAGCTTTCTTT
CASSLVGRRTMNTEAFF
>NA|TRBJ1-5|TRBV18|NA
TGTGCCAGCTCACCAGGGGGCGGCTCGGTACAGCCCCAGCATTTT
CASSPGGGSVQPQHF
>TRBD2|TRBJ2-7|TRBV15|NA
TGTGCCACCAGCAAAAGCCGGGACTACCCCTACGAGCAGTACTTC
CATSKSRDYPYEQYF
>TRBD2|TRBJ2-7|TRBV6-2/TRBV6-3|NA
TGTGCCAGCAGTCCCTTCGGGGGAGGGCCCTACGAGCAGTACTTC
CASSPFGGGPYEQYF
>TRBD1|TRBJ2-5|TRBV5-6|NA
TGTGCCAGCAGCTCTACCCTGACAGGGTTACAAGAGACCCAGTACTTC
CASSSTLTGLQETQYF
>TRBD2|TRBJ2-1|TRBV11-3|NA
TGTGCCAGCAGCTTCCTAACGGGAGGTAATGAGCAGTTCTTC
CASSFLTGGNEQFF
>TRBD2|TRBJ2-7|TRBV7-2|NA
TGTGCCAGCAGCAGGGGACTAGCGGAGAGCTCCTACGAGCAGTACTTC
CASSRGLAESSYEQYF
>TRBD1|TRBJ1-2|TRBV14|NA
TGTGCCAGCAGCCCCTGGACAGGGGGCGTCTCTTTGACCCTCTACTATGGCTACACCTTC
CASSPWTGGVSLTLYYGYTF
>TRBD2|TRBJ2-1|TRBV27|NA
TGTGCCAGCAGTTTTAGCGGGAGCTCCTACAATGAGCAGTTCTTC
CASSFSGSSYNEQFF
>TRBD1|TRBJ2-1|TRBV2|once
TGTGCTAGCGGACAGGGCATCAATGAGCAGTTCTTC
CASGQGINEQFF
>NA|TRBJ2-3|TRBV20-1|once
TGCAGTGCTAGTCGGCTAGCCCCCACAGATACGCAGTATTTT
CSASRLAPTDTQYF
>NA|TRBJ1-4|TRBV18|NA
TGTGCCAGCTCACCGGGAGACTCACGAAAACTGTTTTTT
CASSPGDSRKLFF
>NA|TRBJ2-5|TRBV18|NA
TGTGCCAGCTCCCACTTCAGGAAGGTAGAGACCCAGTACTTC
CASSHFRKVETQYF
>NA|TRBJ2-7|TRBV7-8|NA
TGTGCCAGCAGCCCTCTTCGCCAGGGGTCCTACGAGCAGTACTTC
CASSPLRQGSYEQYF
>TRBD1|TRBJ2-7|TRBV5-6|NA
TGTGCCAGCAGCTTCCGGACAGGGGGCTTATATGAGCAGTACTTC
CASSFRTGGLYEQYF
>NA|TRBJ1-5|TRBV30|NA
TGTGCCTGGAGTGCCCAGGAAAATCAGCCCCAGCATTTT
CAWSAQENQPQHF
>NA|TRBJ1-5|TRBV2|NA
TGTGCCAGCAGCCCATGGGCCGCCGAAAATCAGCCCCAGCATTTT
CASSPWAAENQPQHF
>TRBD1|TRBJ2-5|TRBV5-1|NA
TGCGCCAGCAGCTTGAGTGGGACAGGGGGAAGAGAGACCCAGTACTTC
CASSLSGTGGRETQYF
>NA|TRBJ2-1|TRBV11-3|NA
TGTGCCAGCAGCCCCGGGGGATCTAATGAGCAGTTCTTC
CASSPGGSNEQFF
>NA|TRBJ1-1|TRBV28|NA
TGTGCCAGCAGTTTAACCAGGGTAGTTGCTTTCTTT
CASSLTRVVAFF
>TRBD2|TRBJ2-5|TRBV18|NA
TGTGCCAGCTCACCACCTGGGACTAGCGGGAGTTTGGACTTC
CASSPPGTSGSLDF
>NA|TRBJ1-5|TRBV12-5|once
TGTGCTAGTGGGGTGGAAGGGACACAATATGAGCAGCCCCAGCATTTT
CASGVEGTQYEQPQHF
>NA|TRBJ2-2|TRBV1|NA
TGCACCAGCAGCCAAGGTGAGTGGAGGGGTACCGGGGAGCTGTTTTTT
CTSSQGEWRGTGELFF
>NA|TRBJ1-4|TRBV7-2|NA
TGTGCCAGCAGTCAGCAGACAGCAACTAATGAAAAACTGTTTTTT
CASSQQTATNEKLFF
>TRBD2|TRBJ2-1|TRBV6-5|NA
TGTGCCAGCAGTAAGGGACTAGAATTGTACAATGAGCAGTTCTTC
CASSKGLELYNEQFF
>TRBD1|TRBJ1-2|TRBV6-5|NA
TGTGCCAGCAGACGAGAGGGGGCCGATCGCTACACCTTC
CASRREGADRYTF
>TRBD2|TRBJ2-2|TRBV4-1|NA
TGCGCCAGCAGCCACTTACTAGCGGGAGGAGATCTTGGCCGGGGAGCTGTTTTT
CASSHLLAGGDLGRGAVF
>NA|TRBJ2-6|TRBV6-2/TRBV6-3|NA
TGTGCCAGCAGTCAACTAGCTTCTGGGGCCAACGTCCTGACTTTC
CASSQLASGANVLTF
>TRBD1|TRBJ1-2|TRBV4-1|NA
TGCGCCAGCAGCGACCACAAACAGGGGCGGAACTATGGCTACACCTTC
CASSDHKQGRNYGYTF
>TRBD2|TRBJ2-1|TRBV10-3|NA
TGTGCCATCGGAACTAGCGGGAGGGCCTCCAATGAGCAGTTCTTC
CAIGTSGRASNEQFF
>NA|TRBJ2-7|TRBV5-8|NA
TGTGCCAGCAGCTTAGGTTTAGCCCGAAAGGAGTACTTC
CASSLGLARKEYF
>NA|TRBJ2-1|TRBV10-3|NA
TGTGCCATCAGTGAGTCAAATATGGGGGGCTCCTACAATGAGCAGTTCTTC
CAISESNMGGSYNEQFF
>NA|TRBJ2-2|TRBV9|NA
TGTGCCAGCAGCGTGACTACCGACGCGAACACCGGGGAGCTGTTTTTT
CASSVTTDANTGELFF
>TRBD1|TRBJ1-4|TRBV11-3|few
TGTGCCAGCAGTACCCGGGACAGGGAAAAACTGTTTTTT
CASSTRDREKLFF
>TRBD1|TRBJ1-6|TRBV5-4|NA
TGTGCCAGCAGCTCGATGGGACAGTATAATTCACCCCTCCACTTT
CASSSMGQYNSPLHF
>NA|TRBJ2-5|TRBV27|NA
TGTGCCAGCAGTCGACGATGGGGCAGACCATACCAAGAGACCCAGTACTTC
CASSRRWGRPYQETQYF
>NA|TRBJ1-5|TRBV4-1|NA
TGCGCCAGCAGCCACCCACCGCCGAACGGGGGTAATCAGCCCCAGCATTTT
CASSHPPPNGGNQPQHF